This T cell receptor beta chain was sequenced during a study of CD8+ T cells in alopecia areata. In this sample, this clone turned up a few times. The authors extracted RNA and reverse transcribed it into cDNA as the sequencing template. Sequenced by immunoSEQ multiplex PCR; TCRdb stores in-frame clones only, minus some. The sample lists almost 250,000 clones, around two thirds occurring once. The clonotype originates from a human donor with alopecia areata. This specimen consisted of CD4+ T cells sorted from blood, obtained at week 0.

The chain's CDR3 is CAISDPGRSSVGELFF. The CDR3 DNA is TGTGCCATCAGTGACCCGGGGCGCAGTTCTGTCGGGGAGCTGTTTTTT. The J gene is TRBJ2-2, the V gene TRBV10-3; D assignment may be TRBD1 or TRBD2 (5 bases each). The V and J ends lost 3 bases and 7 bases respectively, with 18 bases between them. The germline CDR1 and CDR2 sequences are ENHRY and SYGVKD. This CDR3 has 16 residues.